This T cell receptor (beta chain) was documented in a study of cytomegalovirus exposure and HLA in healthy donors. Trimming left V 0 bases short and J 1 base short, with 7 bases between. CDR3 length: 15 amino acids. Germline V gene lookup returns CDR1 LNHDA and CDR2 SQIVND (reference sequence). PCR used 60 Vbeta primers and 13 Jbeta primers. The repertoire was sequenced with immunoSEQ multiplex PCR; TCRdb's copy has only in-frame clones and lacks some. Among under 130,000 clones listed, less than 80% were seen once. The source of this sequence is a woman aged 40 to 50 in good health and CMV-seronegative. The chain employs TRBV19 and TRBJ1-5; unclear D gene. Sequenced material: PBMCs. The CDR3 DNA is TGTGCCAGTAGTATAGACGGGTCGAGCAATCAGCCCCAGCATTTT. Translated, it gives CASSIDGSSNQPQHF.